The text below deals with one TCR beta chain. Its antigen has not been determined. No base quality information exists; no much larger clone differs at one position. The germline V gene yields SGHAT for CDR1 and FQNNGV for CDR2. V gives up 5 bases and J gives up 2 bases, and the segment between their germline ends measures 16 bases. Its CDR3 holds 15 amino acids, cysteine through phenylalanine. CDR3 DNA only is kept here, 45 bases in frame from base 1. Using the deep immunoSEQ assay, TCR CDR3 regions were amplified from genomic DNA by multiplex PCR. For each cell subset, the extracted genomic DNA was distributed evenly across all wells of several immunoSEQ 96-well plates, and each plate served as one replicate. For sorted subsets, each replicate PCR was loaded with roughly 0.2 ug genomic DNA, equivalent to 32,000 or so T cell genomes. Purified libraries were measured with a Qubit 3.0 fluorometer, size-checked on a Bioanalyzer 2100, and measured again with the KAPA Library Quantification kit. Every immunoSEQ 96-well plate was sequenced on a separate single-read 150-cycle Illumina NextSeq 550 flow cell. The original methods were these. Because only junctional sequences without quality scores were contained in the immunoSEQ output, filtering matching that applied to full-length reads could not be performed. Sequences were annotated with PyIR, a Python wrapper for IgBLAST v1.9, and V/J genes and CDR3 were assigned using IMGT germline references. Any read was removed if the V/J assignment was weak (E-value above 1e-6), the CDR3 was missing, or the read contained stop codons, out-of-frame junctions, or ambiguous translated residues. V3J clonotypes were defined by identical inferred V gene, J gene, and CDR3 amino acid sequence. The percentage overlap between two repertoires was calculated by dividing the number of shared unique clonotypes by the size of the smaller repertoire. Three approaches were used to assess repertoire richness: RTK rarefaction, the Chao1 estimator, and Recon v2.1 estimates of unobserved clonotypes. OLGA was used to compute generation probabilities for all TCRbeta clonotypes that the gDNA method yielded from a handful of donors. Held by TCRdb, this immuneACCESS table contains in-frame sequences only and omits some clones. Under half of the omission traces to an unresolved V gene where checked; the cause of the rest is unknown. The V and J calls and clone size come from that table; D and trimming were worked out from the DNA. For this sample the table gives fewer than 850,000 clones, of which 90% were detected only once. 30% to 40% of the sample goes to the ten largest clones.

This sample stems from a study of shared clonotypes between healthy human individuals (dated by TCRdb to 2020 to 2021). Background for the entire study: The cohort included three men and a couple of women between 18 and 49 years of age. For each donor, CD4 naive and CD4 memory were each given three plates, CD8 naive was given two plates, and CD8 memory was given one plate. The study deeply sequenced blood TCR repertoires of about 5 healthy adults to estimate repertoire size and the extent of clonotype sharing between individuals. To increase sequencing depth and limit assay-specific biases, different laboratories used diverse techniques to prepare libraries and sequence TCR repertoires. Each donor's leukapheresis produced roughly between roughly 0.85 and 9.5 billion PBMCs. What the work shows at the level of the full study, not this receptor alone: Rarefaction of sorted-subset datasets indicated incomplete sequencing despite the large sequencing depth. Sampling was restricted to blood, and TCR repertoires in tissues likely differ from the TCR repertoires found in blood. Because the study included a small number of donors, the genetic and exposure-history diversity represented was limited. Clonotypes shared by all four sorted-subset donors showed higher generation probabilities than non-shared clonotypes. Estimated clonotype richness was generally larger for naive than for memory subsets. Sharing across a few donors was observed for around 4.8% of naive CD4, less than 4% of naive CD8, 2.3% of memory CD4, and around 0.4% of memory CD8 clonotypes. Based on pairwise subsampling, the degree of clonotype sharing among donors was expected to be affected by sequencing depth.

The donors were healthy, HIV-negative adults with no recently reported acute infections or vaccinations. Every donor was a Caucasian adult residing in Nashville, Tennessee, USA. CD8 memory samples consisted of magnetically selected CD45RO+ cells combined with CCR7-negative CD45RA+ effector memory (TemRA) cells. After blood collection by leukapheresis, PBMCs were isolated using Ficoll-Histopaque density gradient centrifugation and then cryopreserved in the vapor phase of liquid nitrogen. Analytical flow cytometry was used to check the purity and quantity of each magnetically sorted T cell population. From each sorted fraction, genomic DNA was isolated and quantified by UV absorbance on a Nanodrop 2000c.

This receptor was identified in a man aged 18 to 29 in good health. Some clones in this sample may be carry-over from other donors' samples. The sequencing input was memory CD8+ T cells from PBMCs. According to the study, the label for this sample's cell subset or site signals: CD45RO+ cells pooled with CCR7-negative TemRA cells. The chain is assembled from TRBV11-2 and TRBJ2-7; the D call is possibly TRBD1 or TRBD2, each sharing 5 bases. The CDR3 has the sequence CASSPARGKTYEQYF. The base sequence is TGTGCCAGCAGCCCCGCGAGGGGCAAAACCTACGAGCAGTACTTC.